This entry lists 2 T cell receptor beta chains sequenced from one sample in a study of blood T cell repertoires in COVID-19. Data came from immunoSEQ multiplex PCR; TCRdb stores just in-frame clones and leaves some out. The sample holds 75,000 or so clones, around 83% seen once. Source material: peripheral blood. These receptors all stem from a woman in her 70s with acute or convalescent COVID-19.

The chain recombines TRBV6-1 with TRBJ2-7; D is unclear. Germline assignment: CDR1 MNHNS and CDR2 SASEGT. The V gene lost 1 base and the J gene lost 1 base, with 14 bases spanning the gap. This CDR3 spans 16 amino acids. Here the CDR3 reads CASSEGPPLSSYEQYF. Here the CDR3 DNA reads TGTGCCAGCAGTGAAGGGCCACCTTTATCGTCCTACGAGCAGTACTTC.

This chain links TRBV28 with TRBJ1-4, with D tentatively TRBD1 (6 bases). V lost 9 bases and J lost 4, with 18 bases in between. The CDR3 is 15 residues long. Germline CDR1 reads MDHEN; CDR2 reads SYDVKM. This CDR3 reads CASGSGGMVNEKLFF. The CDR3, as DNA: TGTGCCAGTGGTTCGGGGGGCATGGTTAATGAAAAACTGTTTTTT. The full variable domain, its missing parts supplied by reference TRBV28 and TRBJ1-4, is DVKVTQSSRYLVKRTGEKVFLECVQDMDHENMFWYRQDPGLGLRLIYFSYDVKMKEKGDIPEGYSVSREKKERFSLILESASTNQTSMYLCASGSGGMVNEKLFFGSGTQLSVL.